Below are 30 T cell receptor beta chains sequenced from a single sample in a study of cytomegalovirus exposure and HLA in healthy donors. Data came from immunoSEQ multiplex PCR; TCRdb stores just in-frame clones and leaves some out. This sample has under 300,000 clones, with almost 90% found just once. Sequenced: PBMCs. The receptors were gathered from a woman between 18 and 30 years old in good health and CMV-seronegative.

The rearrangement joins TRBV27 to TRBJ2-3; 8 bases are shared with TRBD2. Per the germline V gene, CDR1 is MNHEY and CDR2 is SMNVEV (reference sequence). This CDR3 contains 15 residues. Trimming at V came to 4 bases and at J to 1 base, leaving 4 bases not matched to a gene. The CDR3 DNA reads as TGTGCCAGCAGTTACATCGGGGGGGGCACAGATACGCAGTATTTT. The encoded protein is CASSYIGGGTDTQYF.

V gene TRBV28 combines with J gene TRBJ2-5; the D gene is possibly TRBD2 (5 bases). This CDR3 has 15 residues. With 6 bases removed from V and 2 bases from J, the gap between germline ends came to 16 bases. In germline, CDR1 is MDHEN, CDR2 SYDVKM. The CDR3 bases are TGTGCCAGCAGACGGTGGAGGAGACTTCAAGAGACCCAGTACTTC. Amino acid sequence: CASRRWRRLQETQYF.

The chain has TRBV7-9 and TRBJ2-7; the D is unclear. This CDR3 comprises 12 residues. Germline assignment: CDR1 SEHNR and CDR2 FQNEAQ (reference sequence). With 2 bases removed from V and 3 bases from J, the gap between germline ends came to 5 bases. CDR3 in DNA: TGTGCCAGCAGCTTACTAGGCTACGAGCAGTACTTC. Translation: CASSLLGYEQYF.

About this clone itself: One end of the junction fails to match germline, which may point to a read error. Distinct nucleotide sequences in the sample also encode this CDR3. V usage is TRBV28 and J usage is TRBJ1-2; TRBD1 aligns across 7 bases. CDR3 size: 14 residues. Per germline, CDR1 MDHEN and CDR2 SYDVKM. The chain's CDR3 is CASSLSDRAYGYTF. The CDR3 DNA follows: TGTGCCAGCAGCTTATCTGACAGGGCGTATGGCTACACCTTC.

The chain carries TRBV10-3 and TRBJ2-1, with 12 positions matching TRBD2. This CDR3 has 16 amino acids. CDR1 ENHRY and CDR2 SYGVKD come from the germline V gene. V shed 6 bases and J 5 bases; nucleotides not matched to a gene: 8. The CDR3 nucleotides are TGTGCCATCAGAGACCTAGCGGGGGGGCAGGACAATGAGCAGTTCTTC. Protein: CAIRDLAGGQDNEQFF.

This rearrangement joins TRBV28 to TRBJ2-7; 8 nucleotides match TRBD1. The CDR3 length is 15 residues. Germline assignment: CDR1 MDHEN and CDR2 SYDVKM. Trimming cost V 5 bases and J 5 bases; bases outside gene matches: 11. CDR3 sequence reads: CASSPAGQGVNEQYF. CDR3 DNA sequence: TGTGCCAGCAGTCCCGCCGGACAGGGAGTCAACGAGCAGTACTTC.

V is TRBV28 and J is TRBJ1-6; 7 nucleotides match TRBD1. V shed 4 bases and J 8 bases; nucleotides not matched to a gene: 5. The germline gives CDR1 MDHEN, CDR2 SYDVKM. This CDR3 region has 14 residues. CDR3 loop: CASSSGTDDSPLHF. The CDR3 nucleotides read TGTGCCAGCAGTTCCGGGACAGATGATTCACCCCTCCACTTT.

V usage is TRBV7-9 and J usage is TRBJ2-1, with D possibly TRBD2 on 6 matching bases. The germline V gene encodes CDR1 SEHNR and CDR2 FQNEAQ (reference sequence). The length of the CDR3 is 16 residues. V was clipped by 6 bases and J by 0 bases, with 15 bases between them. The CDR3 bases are TGTGCCAGCAGAAGGGACTTCCGGAGCTCCTACAATGAGCAGTTCTTC. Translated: CASRRDFRSSYNEQFF. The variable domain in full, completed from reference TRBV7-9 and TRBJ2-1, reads DTGVSQNPRHKITKRGQNVTFRCDPISEHNRLYWYRQTLGQGPEFLTYFQNEAQLEKSRLLSDRFSAERPKGSFSTLEIQRTEQGDSAMYLCASRRDFRSSYNEQFFGPGTRLTVL.

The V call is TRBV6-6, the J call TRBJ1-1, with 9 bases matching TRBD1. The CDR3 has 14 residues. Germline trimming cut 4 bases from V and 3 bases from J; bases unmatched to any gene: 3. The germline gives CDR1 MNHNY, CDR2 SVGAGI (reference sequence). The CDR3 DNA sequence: TGTGCCAGCAGTTCCGGGGACAGGGACACTGAAGCTTTCTTT. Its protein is CASSSGDRDTEAFF.

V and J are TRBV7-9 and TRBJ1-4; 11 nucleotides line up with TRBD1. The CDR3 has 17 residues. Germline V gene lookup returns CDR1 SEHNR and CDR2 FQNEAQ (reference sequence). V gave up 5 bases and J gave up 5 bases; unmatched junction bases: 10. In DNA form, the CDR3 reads TGTGCCAGCAGCCAATACGGGACAGGGGGTGAGAATGAAAAACTGTTTTTT. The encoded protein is CASSQYGTGGENEKLFF.

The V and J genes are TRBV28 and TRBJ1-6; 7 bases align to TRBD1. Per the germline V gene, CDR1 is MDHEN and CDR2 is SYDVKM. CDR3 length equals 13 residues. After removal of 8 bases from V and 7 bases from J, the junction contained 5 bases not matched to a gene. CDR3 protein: CASLTGLNSPLHF. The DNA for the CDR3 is TGTGCCAGCCTGACAGGGTTAAATTCACCCCTCCACTTT. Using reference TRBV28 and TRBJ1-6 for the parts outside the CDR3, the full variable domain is DVKVTQSSRYLVKRTGEKVFLECVQDMDHENMFWYRQDPGLGLRLIYFSYDVKMKEKGDIPEGYSVSREKKERFSLILESASTNQTSMYLCASLTGLNSPLHFGNGTRLTVT.

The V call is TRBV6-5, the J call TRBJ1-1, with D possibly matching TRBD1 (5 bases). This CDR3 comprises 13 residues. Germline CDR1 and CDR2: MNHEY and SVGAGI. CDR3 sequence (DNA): TGTGTGGTGACCCGGACATCGAACACTGAAGCTTTCTTT. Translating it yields CVVTRTSNTEAFF.

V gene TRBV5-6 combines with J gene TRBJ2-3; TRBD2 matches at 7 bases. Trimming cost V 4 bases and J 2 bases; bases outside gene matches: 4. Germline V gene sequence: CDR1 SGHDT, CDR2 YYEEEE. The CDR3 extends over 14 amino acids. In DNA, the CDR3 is TGTGCCAGCAGCAAACTAGCGATCACAGATACGCAGTATTTT. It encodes CASSKLAITDTQYF.

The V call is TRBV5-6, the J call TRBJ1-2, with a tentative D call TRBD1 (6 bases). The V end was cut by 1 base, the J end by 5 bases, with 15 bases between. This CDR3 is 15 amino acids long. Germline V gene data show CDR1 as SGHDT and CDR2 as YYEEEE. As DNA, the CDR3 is TGTGCCAGCAGCTTGTTTAAGCAGGGGCTATATGGCTACACCTTC. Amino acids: CASSLFKQGLYGYTF.

The CDR3 region has the DNA TGTGCCAGCAGCCAAGGGCAGGGCAACTATGGCTACACCTTC. The encoded protein is CASSQGQGNYGYTF. The J gene is TRBJ1-2, the V gene TRBV14, with D perhaps TRBD1 (5 bases). V was trimmed by 1 base and J by 2 bases, leaving 8 bases between them. The CDR3 has 14 residues. The germline V gene has CDR1 SGHDN and CDR2 FVKESK.

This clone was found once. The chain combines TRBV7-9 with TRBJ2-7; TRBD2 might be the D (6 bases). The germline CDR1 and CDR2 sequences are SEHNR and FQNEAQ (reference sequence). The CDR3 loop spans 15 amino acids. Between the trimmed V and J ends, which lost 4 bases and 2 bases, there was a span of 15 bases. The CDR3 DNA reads TGTGCCAGCAGCTCCCTTGGGGGGAATCCCTACGAGCAGTACTTC. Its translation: CASSSLGGNPYEQYF.

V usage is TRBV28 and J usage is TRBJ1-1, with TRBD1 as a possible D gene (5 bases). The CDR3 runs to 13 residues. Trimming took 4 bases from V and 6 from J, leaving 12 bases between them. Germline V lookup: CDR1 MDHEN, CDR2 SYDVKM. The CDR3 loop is CASSYGGVPEAFF. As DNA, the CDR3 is TGTGCCAGCAGTTACGGGGGAGTCCCTGAAGCTTTCTTT. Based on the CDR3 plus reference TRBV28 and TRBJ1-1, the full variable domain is DVKVTQSSRYLVKRTGEKVFLECVQDMDHENMFWYRQDPGLGLRLIYFSYDVKMKEKGDIPEGYSVSREKKERFSLILESASTNQTSMYLCASSYGGVPEAFFGQGTRLTVV.

In nucleotides, the CDR3 is TGTGCCATCAGCCGACAGGGTGGAAACTATGGCTACACCTTC. Its protein product is CAISRQGGNYGYTF. This chain joins TRBV10-3 and TRBJ1-2; 7 bases are shared with TRBD1. Trimming at V came to 6 bases and at J to 2 bases, leaving 6 bases not matched to a gene. The CDR3 consists of 14 residues. Germline V lookup: CDR1 ENHRY, CDR2 SYGVKD.

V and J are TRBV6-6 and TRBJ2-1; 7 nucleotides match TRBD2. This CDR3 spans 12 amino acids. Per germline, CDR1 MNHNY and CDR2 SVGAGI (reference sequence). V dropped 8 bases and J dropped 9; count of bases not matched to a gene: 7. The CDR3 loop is CASFQGGSEQFF. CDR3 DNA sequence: TGTGCCAGCTTCCAGGGAGGGAGTGAGCAGTTCTTC.

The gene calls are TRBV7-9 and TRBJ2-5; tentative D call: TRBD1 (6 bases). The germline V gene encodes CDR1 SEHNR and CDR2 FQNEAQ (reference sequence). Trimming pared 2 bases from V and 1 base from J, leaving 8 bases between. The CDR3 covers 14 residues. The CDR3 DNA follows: TGTGCCAGCAGCTTACGCAGGGGCCAAGAGACCCAGTACTTC. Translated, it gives CASSLRRGQETQYF.

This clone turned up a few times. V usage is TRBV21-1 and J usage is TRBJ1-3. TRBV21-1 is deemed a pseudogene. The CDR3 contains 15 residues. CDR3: CASFCEIHEGNTIYF. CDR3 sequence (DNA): TGTGCCAGCTTCTGTGAAATTCACGAGGGAAACACCATATATTTT.

The CDR3 DNA sequence: TGCGCCAGCAGCAAAGGGACTGAGCTGGACTTCCTCTACAATGAGCAGTTCTTC. It is translated as CASSKGTELDFLYNEQFF. J is TRBJ2-1 and V is TRBV4-3; D is possibly TRBD2 (6 bases). Trimming removed 5 bases from V and 3 bases from J, with 23 bases in between. CDR3 length equals 18 residues. Germline CDR1 and CDR2: LGHNA and YSLEER.

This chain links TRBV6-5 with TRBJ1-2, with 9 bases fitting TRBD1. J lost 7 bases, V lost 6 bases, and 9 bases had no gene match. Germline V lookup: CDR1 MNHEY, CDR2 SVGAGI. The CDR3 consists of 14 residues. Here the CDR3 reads CASRAGQGGIGYTF. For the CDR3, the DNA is TGTGCCAGCAGGGCGGGACAGGGAGGAATTGGCTACACCTTC.

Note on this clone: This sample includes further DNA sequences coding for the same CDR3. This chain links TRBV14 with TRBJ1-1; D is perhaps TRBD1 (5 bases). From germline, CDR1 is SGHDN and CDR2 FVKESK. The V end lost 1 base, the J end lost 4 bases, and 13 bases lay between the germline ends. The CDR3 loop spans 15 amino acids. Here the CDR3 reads CASSQASGRGTEAFF. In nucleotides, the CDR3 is TGTGCCAGCAGCCAAGCCTCAGGGAGGGGCACTGAAGCTTTCTTT.

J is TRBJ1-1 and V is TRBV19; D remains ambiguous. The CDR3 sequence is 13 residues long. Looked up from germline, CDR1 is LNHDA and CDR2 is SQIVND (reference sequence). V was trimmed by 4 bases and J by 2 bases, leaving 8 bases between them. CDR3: CASSNSLNTEAFF. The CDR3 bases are TGTGCCAGTAGTAACAGCCTCAACACTGAAGCTTTCTTT.

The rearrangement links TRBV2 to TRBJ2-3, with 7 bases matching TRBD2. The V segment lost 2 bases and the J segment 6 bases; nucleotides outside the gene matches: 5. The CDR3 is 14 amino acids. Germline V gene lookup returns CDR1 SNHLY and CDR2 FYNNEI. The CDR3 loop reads CASSETGGTDTQYF. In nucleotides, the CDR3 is TGTGCCAGCAGTGAAACGGGGGGAACCGATACGCAGTATTTT.

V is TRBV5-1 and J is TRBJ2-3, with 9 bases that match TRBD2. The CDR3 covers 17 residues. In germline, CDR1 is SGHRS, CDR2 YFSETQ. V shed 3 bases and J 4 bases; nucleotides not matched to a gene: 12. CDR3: CASSSVARGGLADTQYF. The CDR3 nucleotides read TGCGCCAGCAGCTCCGTAGCGCGGGGGGGCCTGGCAGATACGCAGTATTTT.

CDR3 DNA sequence: TGTGCCAGCAGCATAAGCGGGGGGGTAGGCACAGATACGCAGTATTTT. This encodes CASSISGGVGTDTQYF. The chain is built from TRBV9 and TRBJ2-3; TRBD2 agrees at 10 bases. Germline V gene data show CDR1 as SGDLS and CDR2 as YYNGEE. The CDR3 runs 16 residues. V trimming: 4 bases; J trimming: 1 base; junction bases outside the gene matches: 6. The variable domain in full, with the rest retrieved from reference TRBV9 and TRBJ2-3, is DSGVTQTPKHLITATGQRVTLRCSPRSGDLSVYWYQQSLDQGLQFLIQYYNGEERAKGNILERFSAQQFPDLHSELNLSSLELGDSALYFCASSISGGVGTDTQYFGPGTRLTVL.

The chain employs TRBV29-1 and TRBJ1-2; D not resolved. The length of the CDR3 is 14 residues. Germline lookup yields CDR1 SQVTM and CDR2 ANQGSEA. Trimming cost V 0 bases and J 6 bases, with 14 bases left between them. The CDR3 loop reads CSVEDLVGLHGYTF. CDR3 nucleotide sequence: TGCAGCGTTGAAGATCTTGTCGGACTCCATGGCTACACCTTC.

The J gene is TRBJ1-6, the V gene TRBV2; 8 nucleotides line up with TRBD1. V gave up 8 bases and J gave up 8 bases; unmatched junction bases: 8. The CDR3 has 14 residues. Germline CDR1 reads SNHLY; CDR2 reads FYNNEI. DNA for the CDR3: TGTGCCAGCTCGTTTGGACAGGGATATTCACCCCTCCACTTT. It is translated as CASSFGQGYSPLHF.